This T cell receptor beta chain was retrieved from a study of PD-L1 blockade in urothelial cancer. Study context: Blood samples had a median of around 140,000 T cells, 75,000 or so unique TCRs, and clonality 0.08 to 0.085.

The germline gives CDR1 SGHDT, CDR2 YYEEEE. The CDR3 totals 15 residues. The V end lost 5 bases, the J end lost 0 bases, and 11 bases lay between the germline ends. Study observations and caveats: Improved survival was predicted by pretreatment blood TCR clonality below the median.

As concerns this clone: Its specificity is unknown.

Time point specified: pretreatment peripheral blood. All patients handed over anywhere from 1 to 8 samples, pretreatment and on-treatment. Added to each PCR by spiking were synthetic TCR analog templates. Using immunoSEQ multiplex PCR, the repertoire was profiled, and TCRdb retains in-frame clones only, with some absent. Here the sample spans around 130,000 clones, around 85% being singletons. The clonotype originates from a man aged 50 or older with urothelial cancer. V and J are TRBV5-6 and TRBJ2-2; weak D call: TRBD1 (6 bases). Here the sequenced sample was PBMCs, taken around atezolizumab (anti-PD-L1) treatment. The CDR3 nucleotides are TGTGCCAGCAGAGGGGGAGCGGCGAACACCGGGGAGCTGTTTTTT. Translation gives CASRGGAANTGELFF.